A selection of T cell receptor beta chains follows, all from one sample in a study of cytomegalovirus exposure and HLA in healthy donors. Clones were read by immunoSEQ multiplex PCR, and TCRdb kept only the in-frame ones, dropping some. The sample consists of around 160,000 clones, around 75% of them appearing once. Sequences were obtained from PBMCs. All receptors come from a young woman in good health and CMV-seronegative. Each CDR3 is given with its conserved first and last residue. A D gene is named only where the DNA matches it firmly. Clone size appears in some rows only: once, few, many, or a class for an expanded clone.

CDR3 protein: CARTDRGSSSGNTIYF; CDR3 DNA: TGTGCCAGGACCGACAGGGGGAGCAGCTCTGGAAACACCATATATTTT; clone size: .; D gene: TRBD1; J gene: TRBJ1-3; V gene: TRBV2
CDR3 protein: CASSLVAGGPHEQFF; CDR3 DNA: TGTGCCAGCAGCTTAGTAGCGGGAGGGCCCCATGAGCAGTTCTTC; clone size: .; D gene: TRBD2; J gene: TRBJ2-1; V gene: TRBV7-9
CDR3 protein: CASSFSMNTEAFF; CDR3 DNA: TGTGCCAGCAGTTTCAGTATGAACACTGAAGCTTTCTTT; clone size: .; D gene: .; J gene: TRBJ1-1; V gene: TRBV27
CDR3 protein: CASSLGARLAGLISYNEQFF; CDR3 DNA: TGTGCCAGCAGCTTAGGGGCCCGACTAGCGGGCCTTATTTCCTACAATGAGCAGTTCTTC; clone size: .; D gene: TRBD2; J gene: TRBJ2-1; V gene: TRBV11-3
CDR3 protein: CASSWTSGKFDTQYF; CDR3 DNA: TGTGCCAGCAGTTGGACTAGCGGGAAATTTGATACGCAGTATTTT; clone size: .; D gene: TRBD2; J gene: TRBJ2-3; V gene: TRBV6-5
CDR3 protein: CASSPPSTGGETQYF; CDR3 DNA: TGTGCCAGCTCACCACCGTCGACAGGGGGAGAGACCCAGTACTTC; clone size: .; D gene: TRBD1; J gene: TRBJ2-5; V gene: TRBV18
CDR3 protein: CASSTGTGVQETQYF; CDR3 DNA: TGTGCCAGCAGTACCGGGACAGGGGTACAAGAGACCCAGTACTTC; clone size: .; D gene: TRBD1; J gene: TRBJ2-5; V gene: TRBV28
CDR3 protein: CASSLSGTGKETQYF; CDR3 DNA: TGTGCCAGCAGCCTCTCCGGGACAGGGAAGGAGACCCAGTACTTC; clone size: .; D gene: TRBD1; J gene: TRBJ2-5; V gene: TRBV9
CDR3 protein: CASSPRPPIGTEAFF; CDR3 DNA: TGTGCCAGCAGCCCTAGGCCCCCCATCGGCACTGAAGCTTTCTTT; clone size: .; D gene: .; J gene: TRBJ1-1; V gene: TRBV7-2
CDR3 protein: CASSPRTNYGYTF; CDR3 DNA: TGTGCCAGCAGCCCCAGGACTAACTATGGCTACACCTTC; clone size: once; D gene: .; J gene: TRBJ1-2; V gene: TRBV5-5
CDR3 protein: CASIWGGSSSYEQYF; CDR3 DNA: TGTGCCAGCATATGGGGGGGGTCGAGCTCCTACGAGCAGTACTTC; clone size: .; D gene: TRBD2; J gene: TRBJ2-7; V gene: TRBV5-6
CDR3 protein: CASSFQGPYEQYF; CDR3 DNA: TGTGCCAGCAGCTTTCAGGGCCCCTACGAGCAGTACTTC; clone size: .; D gene: .; J gene: TRBJ2-7; V gene: TRBV5-4
CDR3 protein: CASSVVGAGTGELFF; CDR3 DNA: TGTGCCAGCAGCGTAGTGGGGGCAGGCACCGGGGAGCTGTTTTTT; clone size: .; D gene: .; J gene: TRBJ2-2; V gene: TRBV9
CDR3 protein: CASRSFTGGLSHGYTF; CDR3 DNA: TGTGCCAGCAGATCTTTCACCGGGGGGCTCTCCCATGGCTACACCTTC; clone size: .; D gene: .; J gene: TRBJ1-2; V gene: TRBV27
CDR3 protein: CASSQEPGGAGELFF; CDR3 DNA: TGCGCCAGCAGCCAAGAGCCAGGGGGCGCCGGGGAGCTGTTTTTT; clone size: .; D gene: TRBD1; J gene: TRBJ2-2; V gene: TRBV4-3
CDR3 protein: CAIMEPTRQGIQYF; CDR3 DNA: TGTGCCATCATGGAGCCGACAAGACAGGGCATTCAGTACTTC; clone size: .; D gene: TRBD1; J gene: TRBJ2-4; V gene: TRBV10-3
CDR3 protein: CASSSGQGEEQYF; CDR3 DNA: TGTGCCAGCAGCTCCGGACAGGGTGAAGAGCAGTACTTC; clone size: .; D gene: TRBD1; J gene: TRBJ2-7; V gene: TRBV5-4
CDR3 protein: CASSLSTSGRAYGYTF; CDR3 DNA: TGTGCCAGCAGTTTATCCACGTCGGGAAGAGCCTATGGCTACACCTTC; clone size: .; D gene: .; J gene: TRBJ1-2; V gene: TRBV28
CDR3 protein: CASSQGRWTSGFNEQFF; CDR3 DNA: TGCGCCAGCAGCCAAGGACGCTGGACTAGCGGGTTCAATGAGCAGTTCTTC; clone size: once; D gene: TRBD2; J gene: TRBJ2-1; V gene: TRBV4-1
CDR3 protein: CASSLDSGRYGYTF; CDR3 DNA: TGTGCCAGCAGCTTAGATTCAGGGCGCTATGGCTACACCTTC; clone size: .; D gene: .; J gene: TRBJ1-2; V gene: TRBV7-9
CDR3 protein: CASTLGQGNQPQHF; CDR3 DNA: TGTGCCAGCACCTTGGGACAGGGGAATCAGCCCCAGCATTTT; clone size: .; D gene: TRBD1; J gene: TRBJ1-5; V gene: TRBV2
CDR3 protein: CASARDSNQPQHF; CDR3 DNA: TGTGCTAGTGCCCGAGATAGCAATCAGCCCCAGCATTTT; clone size: .; D gene: .; J gene: TRBJ1-5; V gene: TRBV12-5
CDR3 protein: CASMSGHHSGNTIYF; CDR3 DNA: TGTGCCAGCATGTCGGGACACCACTCTGGAAACACCATATATTTT; clone size: few; D gene: .; J gene: TRBJ1-3; V gene: TRBV5-6
CDR3 protein: CASSPRDRGLSSGNTIYF; CDR3 DNA: TGTGCCAGTAGTCCCCGGGACAGGGGGCTTAGCTCTGGAAACACCATATATTTT; clone size: .; D gene: TRBD1; J gene: TRBJ1-3; V gene: TRBV19
CDR3 protein: CASRDSGRRDTGELFF; CDR3 DNA: TGCGCCAGCAGAGATAGCGGGAGAAGAGACACCGGGGAGCTGTTTTTT; clone size: .; D gene: TRBD2; J gene: TRBJ2-2; V gene: TRBV10-2
CDR3 protein: CASSLVVRGGRDEQFF; CDR3 DNA: TGTGCCAGCAGTTTAGTGGTCCGGGGAGGTAGGGATGAGCAGTTCTTC; clone size: .; D gene: .; J gene: TRBJ2-1; V gene: TRBV27
CDR3 protein: CSVGHNEQFF; CDR3 DNA: TGCAGCGTTGGGCACAATGAGCAGTTCTTC; clone size: .; D gene: .; J gene: TRBJ2-1; V gene: TRBV29-1
CDR3 protein: CASSDRVAQPQHF; CDR3 DNA: TGTGCCAGCAGCGACAGGGTTGCTCAGCCCCAGCATTTT; clone size: .; D gene: TRBD1; J gene: TRBJ1-5; V gene: TRBV5-5
CDR3 protein: CASRTGLGYGYTF; CDR3 DNA: TGTGCCTCACGGACAGGGCTTGGCTATGGCTACACCTTC; clone size: .; D gene: TRBD1; J gene: TRBJ1-2; V gene: TRBV30
CDR3 protein: CASSSTTGSNNQPQHF; CDR3 DNA: TGTGCCAGCTCATCTACGACAGGGAGTAACAATCAGCCCCAGCATTTT; clone size: .; D gene: TRBD1; J gene: TRBJ1-5; V gene: TRBV18
CDR3 protein: CASTEGGAVYEQYF; CDR3 DNA: TGTGCCAGCACCGAAGGGGGGGCCGTCTACGAGCAGTACTTC; clone size: .; D gene: .; J gene: TRBJ2-7; V gene: TRBV28
CDR3 protein: CASSKESGKLQETQYF; CDR3 DNA: TGTGCCAGCAGCAAAGAAAGCGGCAAACTACAAGAGACCCAGTACTTC; clone size: .; D gene: .; J gene: TRBJ2-5; V gene: TRBV21-1
CDR3 protein: CASSLTGNQPQHF; CDR3 DNA: TGTGCCAGCAGCCTGACAGGCAATCAGCCCCAGCATTTT; clone size: .; D gene: .; J gene: TRBJ1-5; V gene: TRBV6-5
CDR3 protein: CASSFQGYEQYF; CDR3 DNA: TGTGCCAGCAGCTTTCAGGGTTACGAGCAGTACTTC; clone size: .; D gene: .; J gene: TRBJ2-7; V gene: TRBV5-4
CDR3 protein: CASSPYTDTQYF; CDR3 DNA: TGTGCCAGCAGCCCTTACACAGATACGCAGTATTTT; clone size: .; D gene: .; J gene: TRBJ2-3; V gene: TRBV7-2
CDR3 protein: CASSPQQGARTEAFF; CDR3 DNA: TGTGCCAGCAGCCCCCAACAGGGGGCACGCACTGAAGCTTTCTTT; clone size: .; D gene: TRBD1; J gene: TRBJ1-1; V gene: TRBV7-9
CDR3 protein: CASREGTETQYF; CDR3 DNA: TGTGCCAGCAGGGAGGGGACAGAGACCCAGTACTTC; clone size: .; D gene: .; J gene: TRBJ2-5; V gene: TRBV2
CDR3 protein: CSVWDSNEQFF; CDR3 DNA: TGCAGCGTTTGGGACTCCAATGAGCAGTTCTTC; clone size: .; D gene: .; J gene: TRBJ2-1; V gene: TRBV29-1
CDR3 protein: CASSPRTGTIGYTF; CDR3 DNA: TGTGCCAGCAGTCCGCGGACAGGGACGATTGGCTACACCTTC; clone size: .; D gene: TRBD1; J gene: TRBJ1-2; V gene: TRBV6-1
CDR3 protein: CASSRDTSGVYNEQFF; CDR3 DNA: TGCGCCAGCAGCCGAGATACTAGCGGGGTGTACAATGAGCAGTTCTTC; clone size: .; D gene: TRBD2; J gene: TRBJ2-1; V gene: TRBV4-3
CDR3 protein: CAWTGDSNSPLHF; CDR3 DNA: TGTGCCTGGACGGGGGACAGTAATTCACCCCTCCACTTT; clone size: few; D gene: TRBD1; J gene: TRBJ1-6; V gene: TRBV30
CDR3 protein: CASSLAGSTYGYTF; CDR3 DNA: TGTGCCAGCAGCTTAGCGGGCAGCACCTATGGCTACACCTTC; clone size: .; D gene: .; J gene: TRBJ1-2; V gene: TRBV7-9
CDR3 protein: CASSYSPGNSYEQYF; CDR3 DNA: TGTGCCAGCAGTTACTCCCCAGGGAATTCCTACGAGCAGTACTTC; clone size: .; D gene: .; J gene: TRBJ2-7; V gene: TRBV6-5
CDR3 protein: CASRAGYQDTQYF; CDR3 DNA: TGTGCCAGCAGAGCAGGGTATCAGGATACGCAGTATTTT; clone size: .; D gene: .; J gene: TRBJ2-3; V gene: TRBV7-9
CDR3 protein: CASSGQGVNIQYF; CDR3 DNA: TGTGCCAGCAGTGGACAGGGGGTTAACATTCAGTACTTC; clone size: .; D gene: TRBD1; J gene: TRBJ2-4; V gene: TRBV27
CDR3 protein: CASKGLAGNTGELFF; CDR3 DNA: TGTGCCAGTAAAGGGCTAGCGGGTAACACCGGGGAGCTGTTTTTT; clone size: few; D gene: TRBD2; J gene: TRBJ2-2; V gene: TRBV7-2
CDR3 protein: CASSPDTRSTGNTIYF; CDR3 DNA: TGTGCCAGCTCCCCGGACACGAGATCGACTGGAAACACCATATATTTT; clone size: .; D gene: .; J gene: TRBJ1-3; V gene: TRBV18
CDR3 protein: CASSGRGTGVQPQHF; CDR3 DNA: TGTGCCAGTAGCGGGAGGGGGACAGGGGTTCAGCCCCAGCATTTT; clone size: .; D gene: TRBD1; J gene: TRBJ1-5; V gene: TRBV19
CDR3 protein: CASSQEGAGANYEQYF; CDR3 DNA: TGTGCCAGCAGCCAAGAGGGGGCGGGGGCAAACTACGAGCAGTACTTC; clone size: .; D gene: .; J gene: TRBJ2-7; V gene: TRBV4-2
CDR3 protein: CASSHITRNYGYTF; CDR3 DNA: TGTGCCAGCAGCCACATTACAAGAAACTATGGCTACACCTTC; clone size: .; D gene: .; J gene: TRBJ1-2; V gene: TRBV7-9
CDR3 protein: CASSARQGGWQPQHF; CDR3 DNA: TGTGCCAGCAGTGCCCGACAGGGGGGTTGGCAGCCCCAGCATTTT; clone size: .; D gene: TRBD1; J gene: TRBJ1-5; V gene: TRBV28